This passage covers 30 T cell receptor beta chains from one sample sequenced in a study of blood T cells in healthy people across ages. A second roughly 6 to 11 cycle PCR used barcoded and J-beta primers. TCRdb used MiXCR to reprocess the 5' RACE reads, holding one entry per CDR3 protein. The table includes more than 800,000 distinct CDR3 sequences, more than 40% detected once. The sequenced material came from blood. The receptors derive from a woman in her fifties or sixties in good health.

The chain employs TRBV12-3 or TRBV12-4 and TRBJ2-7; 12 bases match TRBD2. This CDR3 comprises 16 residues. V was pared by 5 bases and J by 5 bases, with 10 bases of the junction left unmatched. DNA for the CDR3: TGTGCCAGCAGTCCCCTCGCTAGCGGGAGGGCCCACGAGCAGTACTTC. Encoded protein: CASSPLASGRAHEQYF.

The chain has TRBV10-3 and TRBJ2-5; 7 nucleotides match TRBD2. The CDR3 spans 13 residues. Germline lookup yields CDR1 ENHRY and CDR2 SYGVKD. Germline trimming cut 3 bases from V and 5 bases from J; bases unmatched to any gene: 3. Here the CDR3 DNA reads TGTGCCATCAGTGAACCAGCGGGGGAGACCCAGTACTTC. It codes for CAISEPAGETQYF.

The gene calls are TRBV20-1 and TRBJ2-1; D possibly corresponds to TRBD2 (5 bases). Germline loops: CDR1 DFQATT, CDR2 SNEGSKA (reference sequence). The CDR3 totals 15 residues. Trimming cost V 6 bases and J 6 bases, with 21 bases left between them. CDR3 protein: CSAEVIGGPSNEQFF. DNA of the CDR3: TGCAGTGCCGAGGTGATAGGAGGCCCAAGCAATGAGCAGTTCTTC.

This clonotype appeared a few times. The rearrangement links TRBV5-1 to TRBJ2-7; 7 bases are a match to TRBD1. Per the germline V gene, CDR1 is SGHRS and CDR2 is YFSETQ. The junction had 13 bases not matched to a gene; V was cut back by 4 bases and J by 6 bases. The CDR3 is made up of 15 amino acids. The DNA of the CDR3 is TGCGCCAGCAGCACAGGGGATATGGGAGATAGCGAGCAGTACTTC. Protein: CASSTGDMGDSEQYF.

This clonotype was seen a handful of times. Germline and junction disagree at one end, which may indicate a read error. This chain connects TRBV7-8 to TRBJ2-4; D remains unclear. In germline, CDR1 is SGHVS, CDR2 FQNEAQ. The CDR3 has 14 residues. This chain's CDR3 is CASSLLPAKNIRYF. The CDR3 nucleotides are TGTGCCAGCAGCTTGCTACCAGCCAAAAACATTCGGTACTTC. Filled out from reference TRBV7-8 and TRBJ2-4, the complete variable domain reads GAGVSQSPRYKVAKRGQDVALRCDPISGHVSLFWYQQALGQGPEFLTYFQNEAQLDKSGLPSDRFFAERPEGSVSTLKIQRTQQEDSAVYLCASSLLPAKNIRYFGAGTRLSVL.

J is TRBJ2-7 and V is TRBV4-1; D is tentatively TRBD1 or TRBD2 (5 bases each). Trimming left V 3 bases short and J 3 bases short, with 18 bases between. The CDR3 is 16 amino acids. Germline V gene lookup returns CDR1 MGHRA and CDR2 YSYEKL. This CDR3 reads CASSHEAGTGVYEQYF. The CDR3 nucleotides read TGCGCCAGCAGCCATGAAGCCGGGACCGGGGTCTACGAGCAGTACTTC.

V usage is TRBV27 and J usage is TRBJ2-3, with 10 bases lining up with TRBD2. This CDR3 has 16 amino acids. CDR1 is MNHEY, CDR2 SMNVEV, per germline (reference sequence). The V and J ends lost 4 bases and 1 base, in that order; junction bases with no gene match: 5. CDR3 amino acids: CASSSTGLAGTDTQYF. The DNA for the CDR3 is TGTGCCAGCAGTTCTACCGGACTAGCGGGCACAGATACGCAGTATTTT.

CDR3 amino acids: CAWVRGGHTYNEQFF. CDR3 coding DNA: TGTGCCTGGGTGAGGGGGGGACATACCTACAATGAGCAGTTCTTC. The chain couples TRBV30 to TRBJ2-1, with D possibly matching TRBD2 (7 bases). V lost 5 bases, J lost 2 bases, and 16 bases lay in between. This CDR3 is 15 amino acids long. Per germline, CDR1 GTSNPN and CDR2 SVGIG (reference sequence).

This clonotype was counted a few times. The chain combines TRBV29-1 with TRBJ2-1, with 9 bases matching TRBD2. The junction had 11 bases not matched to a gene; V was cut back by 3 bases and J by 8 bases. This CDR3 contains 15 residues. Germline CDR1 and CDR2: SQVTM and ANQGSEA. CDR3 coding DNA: TGCAGCGTTGATGCAACTAGCGGGCGTCTGGATGAGCAGTTCTTC. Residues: CSVDATSGRLDEQFF.

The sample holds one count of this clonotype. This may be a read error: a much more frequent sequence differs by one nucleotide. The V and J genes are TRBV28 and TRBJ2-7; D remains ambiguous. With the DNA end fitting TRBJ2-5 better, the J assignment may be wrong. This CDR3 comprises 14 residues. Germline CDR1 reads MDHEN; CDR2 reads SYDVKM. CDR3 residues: CASRSGPGQETQYF. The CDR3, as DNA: TGTGCCAGCAGGTCCGGACCCGGCCAAGAGACCCAGTACTTC.

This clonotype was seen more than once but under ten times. CDR3 DNA: TGTGCCAGCATTAAAACGGGACTAGCGGGAGGAATAGATACGCAGTATTTT. Its translation: CASIKTGLAGGIDTQYF. The chain links TRBV2 to TRBJ2-3; 15 bases are a match to TRBD2. CDR1 is SNHLY, CDR2 FYNNEI, per germline. V trimming: 7 bases; J trimming: 5 bases; junction bases outside the gene matches: 10. The CDR3 spans 17 residues.

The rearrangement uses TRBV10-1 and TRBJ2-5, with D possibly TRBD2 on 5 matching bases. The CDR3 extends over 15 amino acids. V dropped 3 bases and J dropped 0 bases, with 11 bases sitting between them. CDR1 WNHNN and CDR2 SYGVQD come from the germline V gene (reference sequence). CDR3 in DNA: TGCGCCAGCAGTGAAGATAGAGGGAACCAAGAGACCCAGTACTTC. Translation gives CASSEDRGNQETQYF.

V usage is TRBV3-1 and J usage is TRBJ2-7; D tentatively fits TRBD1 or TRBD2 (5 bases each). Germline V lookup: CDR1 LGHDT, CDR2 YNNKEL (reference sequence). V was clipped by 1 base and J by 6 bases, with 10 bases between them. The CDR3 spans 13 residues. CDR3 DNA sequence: TGTGCCAGCAGCCAAGCCCCAGGGACCGAGCAGTACTTC. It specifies CASSQAPGTEQYF.

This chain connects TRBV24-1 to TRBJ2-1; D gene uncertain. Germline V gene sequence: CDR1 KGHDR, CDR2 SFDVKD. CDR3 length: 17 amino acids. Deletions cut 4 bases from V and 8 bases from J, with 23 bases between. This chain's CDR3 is CATSDLPGPRLGYEQFF. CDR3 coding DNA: TGTGCCACCAGTGACTTACCGGGCCCAAGGCTGGGGTATGAGCAGTTCTTC.

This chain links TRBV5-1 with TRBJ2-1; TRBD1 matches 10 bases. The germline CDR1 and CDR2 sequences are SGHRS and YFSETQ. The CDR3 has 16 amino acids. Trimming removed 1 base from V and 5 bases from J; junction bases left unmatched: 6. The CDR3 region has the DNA TGCGCCAGCAGCTTGCCGGGACAGGGGCCTCACAATGAGCAGTTCTTC. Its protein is CASSLPGQGPHNEQFF.

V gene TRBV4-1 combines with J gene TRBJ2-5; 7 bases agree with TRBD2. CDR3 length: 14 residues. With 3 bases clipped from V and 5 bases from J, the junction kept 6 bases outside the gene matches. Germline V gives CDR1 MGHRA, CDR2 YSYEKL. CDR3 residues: CASSHPTSWETQYF. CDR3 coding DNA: TGCGCCAGCAGCCACCCGACTAGCTGGGAGACCCAGTACTTC.

CDR3 loop: CASSRDSQFTGELFF. CDR3 coding DNA: TGTGCCAGCTCACGGGACAGCCAGTTCACCGGGGAGCTGTTTTTT. This chain uses TRBV18 with TRBJ2-2; TRBD1 matches 7 bases. The CDR3 runs to 15 residues. The V and J ends lost 4 bases and 4 bases, in that order; junction bases with no gene match: 6. Germline loops: CDR1 KGHSH, CDR2 LQKENI.

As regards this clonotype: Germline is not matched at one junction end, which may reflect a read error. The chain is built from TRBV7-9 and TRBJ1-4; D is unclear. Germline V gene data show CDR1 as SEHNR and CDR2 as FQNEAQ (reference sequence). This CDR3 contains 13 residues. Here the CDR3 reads CAGSPRSGEKLFF. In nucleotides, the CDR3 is TGTGCCGGCAGCCCTCGGTCTGGGGAAAAACTGTTTTTT.

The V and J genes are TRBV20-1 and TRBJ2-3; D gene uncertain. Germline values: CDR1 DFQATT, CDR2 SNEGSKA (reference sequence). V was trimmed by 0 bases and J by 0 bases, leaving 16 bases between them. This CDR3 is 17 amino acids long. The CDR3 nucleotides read TGCAGTGCTAGAGACTCGAAGGGCGGCCGAAGCACAGATACGCAGTATTTT. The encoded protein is CSARDSKGGRSTDTQYF.

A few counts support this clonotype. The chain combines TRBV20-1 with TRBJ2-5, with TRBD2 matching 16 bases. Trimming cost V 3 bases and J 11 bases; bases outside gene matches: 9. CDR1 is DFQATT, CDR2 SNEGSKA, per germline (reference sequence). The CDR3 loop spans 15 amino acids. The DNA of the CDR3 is TGCAGTGCTAGCCCCGGGACTAGCGGGAGGGTAGGGCAGTACTTC. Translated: CSASPGTSGRVGQYF.

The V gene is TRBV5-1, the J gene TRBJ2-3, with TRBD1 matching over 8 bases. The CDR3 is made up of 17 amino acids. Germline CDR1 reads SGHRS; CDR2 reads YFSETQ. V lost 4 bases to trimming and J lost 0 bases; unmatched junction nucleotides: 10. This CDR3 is CASSSGTGVISTDTQYF. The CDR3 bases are TGCGCCAGCAGCAGTGGGACAGGAGTCATTAGCACAGATACGCAGTATTTT.

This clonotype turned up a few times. CDR3 nucleotide sequence: TGTGCCAGCACCCCCGGGGAACTAGCGGTGCAAGAGACCCAGTACTTC. As protein: CASTPGELAVQETQYF. The gene calls are TRBV3-1 and TRBJ2-5, with TRBD2 matching 8 bases. The CDR3 is 16 residues long. CDR1 and CDR2 from the germline V gene are LGHDT and YNNKEL (reference sequence). V was clipped by 7 bases and J by 2 bases; unmatched bases: 12.

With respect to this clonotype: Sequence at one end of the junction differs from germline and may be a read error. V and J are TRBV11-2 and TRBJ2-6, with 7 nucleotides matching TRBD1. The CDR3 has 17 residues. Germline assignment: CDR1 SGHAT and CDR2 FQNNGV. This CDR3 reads CASSLTGTASGPNVLTF. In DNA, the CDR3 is TGTGCCAGCAGCCTAACCGGGACAGCCTCTGGGCCCAACGTCCTGACTTTC. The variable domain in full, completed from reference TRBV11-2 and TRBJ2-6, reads EAGVAQSPRYKIIEKRQSVAFWCNPISGHATLYWYQQILGQGPKLLIQFQNNGVVDDSQLPKDRFSAERLKGVDSTLKIQPAKLEDSAVYLCASSLTGTASGPNVLTFGAGSRLTVL.

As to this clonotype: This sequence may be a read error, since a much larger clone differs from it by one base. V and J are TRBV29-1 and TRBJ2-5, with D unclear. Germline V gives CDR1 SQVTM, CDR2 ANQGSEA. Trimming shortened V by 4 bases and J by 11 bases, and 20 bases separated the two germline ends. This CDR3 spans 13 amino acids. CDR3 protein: CSVATTEPYGQYF. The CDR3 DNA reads TGCAGCGTTGCTACCACTGAACCCTACGGGCAGTACTTC.

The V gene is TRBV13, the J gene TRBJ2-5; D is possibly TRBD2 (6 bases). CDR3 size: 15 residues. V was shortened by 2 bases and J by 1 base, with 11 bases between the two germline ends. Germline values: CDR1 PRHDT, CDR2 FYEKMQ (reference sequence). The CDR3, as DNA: TGTGCCAGCAGCTTAACCGCGGGAATCCAAGAGACCCAGTACTTC. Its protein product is CASSLTAGIQETQYF.

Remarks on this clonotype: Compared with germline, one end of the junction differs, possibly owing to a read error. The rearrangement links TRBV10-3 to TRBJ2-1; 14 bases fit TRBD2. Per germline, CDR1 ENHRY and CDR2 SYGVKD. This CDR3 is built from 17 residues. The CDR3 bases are TGTGCCATCAGTGACAAGGGACTAGCGGGAGATTACAATGAGCAGGTCTTC. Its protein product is CAISDKGLAGDYNEQVF.

This chain's CDR3 is CASSFSPTSGSSDTQYF. CDR3 nucleotides: TGTGCCAGCAGTTTCTCCCCGACTAGCGGGAGTTCTGATACGCAGTATTTT. The chain is built from TRBV27 and TRBJ2-3, with TRBD2 identical over 12 bases. From germline, CDR1 is MNHEY and CDR2 SMNVEV (reference sequence). This CDR3 is built from 17 residues. With V trimmed by 3 bases and J by 6 bases, 10 bases remained unmatched.

CDR3 in DNA: TGTGCCAGCAGCTTCGCAGGAGATAGCAATCAGCCCCAGCATTTT. This gives the protein CASSFAGDSNQPQHF. The rearrangement joins TRBV7-9 to TRBJ1-5; no reliable D call. V dropped 3 bases and J dropped 0 bases, with 9 bases sitting between them. Germline lookup yields CDR1 SEHNR and CDR2 FQNEAQ (reference sequence). The CDR3 loop spans 15 amino acids.

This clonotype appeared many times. CDR3 DNA: TGTGCCAGCAGTTCACCGATAGCGGGAGGGCCGTACGAGCAGTACTTC. Translated, it gives CASSSPIAGGPYEQYF. This rearrangement joins TRBV28 to TRBJ2-7; 11 nucleotides line up with TRBD2. V lost 4 bases, J lost 4 bases, and 9 bases stayed unmatched. This CDR3 has 16 residues. The germline V gene has CDR1 MDHEN and CDR2 SYDVKM. Using reference TRBV28 and TRBJ2-7 for the parts outside the CDR3, the full variable domain is DVKVTQSSRYLVKRTGEKVFLECVQDMDHENMFWYRQDPGLGLRLIYFSYDVKMKEKGDIPEGYSVSREKKERFSLILESASTNQTSMYLCASSSPIAGGPYEQYFGPGTRLTVT.

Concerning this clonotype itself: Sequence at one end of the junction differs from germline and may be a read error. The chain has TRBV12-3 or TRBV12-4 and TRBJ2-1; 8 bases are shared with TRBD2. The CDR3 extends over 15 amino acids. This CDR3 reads CASSFTSGNTGELFF. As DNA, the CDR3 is TGTGCCAGCAGTTTCACTAGCGGAAACACCGGGGAGCTGTTCTTC.